These T cell receptor beta chains were read from a single sample in a study of CD8 T cells in ankylosing spondylitis. TCRdb re-analysed the 5' RACE reads in MiXCR, keeping a single row per CDR3 protein. The table has under 450,000 distinct CDR3 sequences, 20% to 25% seen once; the top ten hold about 12%. The specimen was blood, either unsorted or a sorted T cell fraction (not recorded which). The receptors here all came from a male donor with ankylosing spondylitis or in good health (not recorded which). Each CDR3 is given with its conserved first and last residue. D genes are given only for firm matches. Size tells how often a clone was seen (once, few, many) or the class of an expanded clone, and some rows leave it out.

abundance	v_gene	j_gene	d_gene	CDR3nt	CDR3aa
.	TRBV5-5	TRBJ2-7	TRBD1	TGTGCCAGCAGCTGGGACAGGGAGAGCTCCTACGAGCAGTACTTC	CASSWDRESSYEQYF
.	TRBV4-1	TRBJ2-3	TRBD2	TGCGCCAGCAGCCAAGATAACGGCGGGGGACCCACAGATACGCAGTATTTT	CASSQDNGGGPTDTQYF
few	TRBV4-1	TRBJ2-5	.	TGCGCCAGCAGCCAGGGTTCGGGGGCAGAGGAGACCCAGTACTTC	CASSQGSGAEETQYF
.	TRBV10-3	TRBJ1-6	.	TGTGCCATCAGGGGTTCACCCCTCCACTTT	CAIRGSPLHF
.	TRBV11-2	TRBJ2-7	.	TGTGCCAGCAGCTTAGCTGACTTTGACTACGAGCAGTACTTC	CASSLADFDYEQYF
.	TRBV7-8	TRBJ2-7	TRBD2	TGTGCCAGCAGCCTGTTAGGACTAGCGCATACCTACGAGCAGTACTTC	CASSLLGLAHTYEQYF
few	TRBV5-6	TRBJ2-7	.	TGTGCCAGCAGCTTCAGGAGGGAACGGTCTGAGCAGTACTTC	CASSFRRERSEQYF
few	TRBV4-1	TRBJ1-1	.	TGCGCCAGCAGCCTGCCGGGGGGAGGGAACACTGAAGCTTTCTTT	CASSLPGGGNTEAFF
.	TRBV5-5	TRBJ2-2	TRBD1	TGTGCCAGCAGCCGTGACCCCGGGACAGGGGCCGGGGAGCTGTTTTTT	CASSRDPGTGAGELFF
.	TRBV5-6	TRBJ2-7	.	TGTGCCAGCAGCTTGTACAGTGCCTACGAGCAGTACTTC	CASSLYSAYEQYF
few	TRBV20-1	TRBJ2-2	TRBD2	TGCAGTGCTAGCCATCCTAGCGGGGGATACACCGGGGAGCTGTTTTTT	CSASHPSGGYTGELFF
.	TRBV4-1	TRBJ2-1	.	TGCGCCAGCAGCCAACCGACCACAGAGTCCTACAATGAGCAGTTCTTC	CASSQPTTESYNEQFF
few	TRBV12-3/TRBV12-4	TRBJ2-3	.	TGTGCCAGCAGTCCCCCAGATACGCAGTATTTT	CASSPPDTQYF
few	TRBV27	TRBJ2-2	TRBD2	TGTGCCAGCAGTTCCTCAGGACTAGCGGGATCCGGGGAGCTGTTTTTT	CASSSSGLAGSGELFF
.	TRBV12-3/TRBV12-4	TRBJ2-5	TRBD2	TGTGCCAGCAGTTTAGGTGCGGGGGACCAAGAGACCCAGTACTTC	CASSLGAGDQETQYF
.	TRBV4-2	TRBJ2-7	TRBD2	TGTGCCAGCAGCCCGACAGTAGCGGGGGGTATTGAGCAGTACTTC	CASSPTVAGGIEQYF
.	TRBV4-1	TRBJ1-6	.	TGCGCCAGCAGCCAAGCGGGAGGGAGCTCCTATAATTTACCCCTCCACTTT	CASSQAGGSSYNLPLHF
few	TRBV7-3	TRBJ2-1	TRBD2	TGTGCCAGCAGCTTAACTCCCTCCGTGTTGACAGCGGGGGGGACTAATTCCTACAATGAGCAGTTCTTC	CASSLTPSVLTAGGTNSYNEQFF
few	TRBV29-1	TRBJ2-1	.	TGCAGCGTTGCAGTCTACAATGAGCAGTTCTTC	CSVAVYNEQFF
.	TRBV4-1	TRBJ1-1	.	TGCGCCAGCAGCCAAGATGAGTCAGGGTGGACTGAAGCTTTCTTT	CASSQDESGWTEAFF
.	TRBV7-9	TRBJ1-1	.	TGTGCCAGCAGCTTAGTCGGCAGAGGGAACACTGAAGCTTTCTTT	CASSLVGRGNTEAFF
.	TRBV28	TRBJ1-5	.	TGTGCCAGCAGCCGGGACCGCGAAAATCAGCCCCAGCATTTT	CASSRDRENQPQHF
few	TRBV27	TRBJ1-1	TRBD1	TGTGCCAGCGGCACAGGGGGCACTGAAGCTTTCTTT	CASGTGGTEAFF
many	TRBV12-3/TRBV12-4	TRBJ2-1	TRBD2	TGTGCCAGCAGTTCAGGCCCATATCTAGCGGGGGGGCGCTCCTACAATGAGCAGTTCTTC	CASSSGPYLAGGRSYNEQFF
.	TRBV5-5	TRBJ2-7	TRBD2	TGTGCCAGCAGGCCACTGACTAGCGGGGTTTCCGAGCAGTACTTC	CASRPLTSGVSEQYF
.	TRBV5-6	TRBJ2-2	.	TGTGCCAGCAGCTTTCAGGGGTCGAATACCGGGGAGCTGTTTTTT	CASSFQGSNTGELFF
few	TRBV19	TRBJ2-7	TRBD1	TGTGCCAGTAGTATGACAGGGTCGTCCTACGAGCAGTACTTC	CASSMTGSSYEQYF